These 15 T cell receptor beta chains came from one sample sequenced in a study of early T cells in non-severe SARS-CoV-2 infection. Each CDR3 protein gets one entry after TCRdb re-called the 5' RACE reads with MiXCR. The data show around 33,000 distinct CDR3 sequences, around 7% seen once. Sequencing was performed on whole blood. The receptors derive from an adult who was a healthcare worker with PCR-confirmed SARS-CoV-2 infection or an uninfected control (not recorded which).

This clonotype was recorded many times. The gene calls are TRBV30 and TRBJ1-3; D remains unclear. Per germline, CDR1 GTSNPN and CDR2 SVGIG (reference sequence). The CDR3 loop spans 12 amino acids. Trimming removed 2 bases at V and 3 bases at J, with 5 bases between. The DNA for the CDR3 is TGTGCCTGGAGTTACGGTGGAAACACCATATATTTT. This encodes CAWSYGGNTIYF.

This clonotype has a count of ten or more. V and J are TRBV7-6 and TRBJ2-1; D uncertain. Germline values: CDR1 SGHVS, CDR2 FNYEAQ. The CDR3 length is 11 residues. The V end lost 7 bases, the J end lost 10 bases, and 11 bases lay between the germline ends. As DNA, the CDR3 is TGTGCCAGCACGAGTGGGTGGGAGCAGTTCTTC. This translates into CASTSGWEQFF.

This clonotype was detected a few times. The chain combines TRBV10-3 with TRBJ1-2; tentative D call: TRBD1 (5 bases). Trimming removed 6 bases from V and 0 bases from J, with 8 bases in between. There are 13 residues in the CDR3. CDR1 and CDR2 (germline): ENHRY, SYGVKD. The CDR3 nucleotides are TGTGCCATCAGGGAAGGGGCTAACTATGGCTACACCTTC. Translation: CAIREGANYGYTF.

The chain has TRBV27 and TRBJ1-1; D is ambiguous. Looked up from germline, CDR1 is MNHEY and CDR2 is SMNVEV (reference sequence). The CDR3 loop spans 14 amino acids. V lost 2 bases, J lost 4 bases, and 11 bases lay in between. Here the CDR3 reads CASSLRGRATEAFF. The DNA for the CDR3 is TGTGCCAGCAGTTTAAGAGGGAGGGCCACTGAAGCTTTCTTT.

A remark on this clonotype: A much larger clone lies a single base off, so this may be a read error. The chain links TRBV30 to TRBJ1-1; D unresolved. Per germline, CDR1 GTSNPN and CDR2 SVGIG (reference sequence). The CDR3 is made up of 12 amino acids. The V gene lost 1 base and the J gene lost 3 bases, with 6 bases spanning the gap. CDR3 sequence (DNA): TGTGCCTGGAGTGCACTCGACACTGAAGCTTTCTTT. Its protein product is CAWSALDTEAFF.

This clonotype was seen only a few times. The V gene is TRBV5-4, the J gene TRBJ1-2, with 7 bases matching TRBD1. The CDR3 has 14 residues. The V gene end was trimmed by 4 bases and the J gene end by 5 bases; junction bases not matched to a gene: 8. Germline V CDR1 and CDR2: SGHNT, YYREEE (reference sequence). CDR3 nucleotides: TGTGCCAGCAGCCGGCAGGGGGTCTTGTATGGCTACACCTTC. This codes for CASSRQGVLYGYTF.

This rearrangement joins TRBV6-5 to TRBJ2-5; the match to TRBD2 covers 13 bases. This CDR3 region has 15 residues. Losses at the gene ends were 6 bases for V and 6 bases for J; bases not matched to a gene: 7. Germline V gives CDR1 MNHEY, CDR2 SVGAGI. The CDR3 DNA reads as TGTGCCAGCAGCTTCGGACTAGCGGGAGCTAAGACCCAGTACTTC. Its translation is CASSFGLAGAKTQYF.

The sample holds many counts of this clonotype. V gene TRBV5-1 combines with J gene TRBJ2-1; 7 bases are a match to TRBD2. The germline V gene encodes CDR1 SGHRS and CDR2 YFSETQ. There are 16 residues in the CDR3. The junction had 9 bases not matched to a gene; V was cut back by 0 bases and J by 6 bases. CDR3 nucleotide sequence: TGCGCCAGCAGCTTGGCCGGCAGCGGGAATTTCAATGAGCAGTTCTTC. Its protein product is CASSLAGSGNFNEQFF.

This clonotype appeared many times. The chain uses TRBV7-9 and TRBJ1-5, with a weak D call TRBD1 (5 bases). The CDR3 is 13 amino acids. Germline V CDR1 and CDR2: SEHNR, FQNEAQ (reference sequence). Trimming stripped 5 bases from V and 8 bases from J, with 13 bases between. In DNA, the CDR3 is TGTGCCAGCAGCCGGGACGGATTAGAGCCCCAGCATTTT. Translated, it gives CASSRDGLEPQHF.

Remarks on this clonotype: Given a much more abundant clone one base away, this may be a read error. This chain connects TRBV14 to TRBJ2-3; TRBD1 agrees at 8 bases. The trim removed 4 bases at V and 4 bases at J, leaving 4 bases unmatched. CDR3 length: 14 residues. Germline assignment: CDR1 SGHDN and CDR2 FVKESK. The CDR3 here is CASSPGQAADTQYF. CDR3 nucleotide sequence: TGTGCCAGCAGCCCGGGACAGGCTGCAGATACGCAGTATTTT.

Many counts were recorded for this clonotype. This chain joins TRBV4-1 and TRBJ2-1, with 11 positions matching TRBD2. The germline V gene encodes CDR1 MGHRA and CDR2 YSYEKL. V gave up 1 base and J gave up 4 bases; unmatched junction bases: 0. This CDR3 spans 15 amino acids. The CDR3 DNA sequence: TGCGCCAGCAGCCAAGGGACTAGCGGGTACAATGAGCAGTTCTTC. The encoded protein is CASSQGTSGYNEQFF.

This clonotype has more than one count but fewer than ten. V and J are TRBV4-1 and TRBJ1-2; 11 positions match TRBD1. From germline, CDR1 is MGHRA and CDR2 YSYEKL. V lost 1 base and J lost 1; bases outside the gene matches: 5. There are 17 residues in the CDR3. CDR3 nucleotide sequence: TGCGCCAGCAGCCAAGTAACCGGGACAGGGGGTAACTATGGCTACACCTTC. This gives the protein CASSQVTGTGGNYGYTF.

This clonotype was counted a few times. V is TRBV7-8 and J is TRBJ2-5, with 7 nucleotides matching TRBD1. The CDR3 runs 15 residues. Germline trimming cut 2 bases from V and 2 bases from J; bases unmatched to any gene: 5. CDR1 SGHVS and CDR2 FQNEAQ come from the germline V gene. CDR3 DNA sequence: TGTGCCAGCAGCTTACTTTGGGACAGTCAAGAGACCCAGTACTTC. Translating it yields CASSLLWDSQETQYF.

This clonotype was counted ten times or more. Sequence at one end of the junction differs from germline and may be a read error. CDR3 protein: CASSVPFSGNSYNEQFF. The CDR3 nucleotides read TGCGCCAGTAGTGTTCCCTTTAGCGGAAACTCCTACAATGAGCAGTTCTTC. The chain is built from TRBV19 and TRBJ2-1; the D gene is possibly TRBD2 (6 bases). This CDR3 has 17 amino acids. Germline V CDR1 and CDR2: LNHDA, SQIVND (reference sequence).

The genes are TRBV5-1 and TRBJ2-1, with 7 bases that match TRBD2. Germline V gene data show CDR1 as SGHRS and CDR2 as YFSETQ. The CDR3 is 15 amino acids. V lost 3 bases and J lost 7; bases outside the gene matches: 10. In nucleotides, the CDR3 is TGCGCCAGCAGCTGGAGGCCGGGCGGGGGTAATGAGCAGTTCTTC. Translating gives CASSWRPGGGNEQFF.